Given below is one T cell receptor (beta chain) in context. Antigen: not known. The source of the sample is a study of T cells in Graves' hyperthyroidism and ophthalmopathy. Study results and limitations: A model of 13 V-J pairs discriminated ophthalmopathy from stable hyperthyroidism. Blood also held most thyroid clonotypes expanded beyond 0.001.

Diagnosis rested on symptoms, serum thyroxine and TRAb, thyroid ultrasound, and orbital computed tomography. Amplification yielded TCR beta CDR3 regions, with RNA transcripts as the source. When the TCR CDR3 underwent first-round RT-PCR, the HTBI primer set was used. One entry per CDR3 protein, called by TCRdb with MiXCR from the multiplex PCR reads. The sample shows 560,000 or so distinct CDR3 sequences, roughly 50% of them seen only once. V was pared by 5 bases and J by 3 bases, with 12 bases of the junction left unmatched. CDR3 length equals 18 residues. Germline V gives CDR1 LNHNV, CDR2 YYDKDF (reference sequence).

The sample consisted of peripheral blood or thyroid tissue (not recorded which). This chain uses TRBV15 with TRBJ2-6, with TRBD1 matching 8 bases. This receptor was obtained from a woman aged 18 to 35 with Graves' hyperthyroidism. CDR3 nucleotide sequence: TGTGCCACCAGCGTCCTACAGGGGGATATCTTTGGGGCCAACGTCCTGACTTTC. Its protein product is CATSVLQGDIFGANVLTF.